This TCR beta chain comes out of a study of OX40 agonist ivuxolimab in advanced cancers. About the research overall: The mean age was approximately 60 years, ranging from 23 to 79, with around four fifths of participants male.

CDR1 is SGHRS, CDR2 YFSETQ, per germline. V trimming: 4 bases; J trimming: 6 bases; junction bases outside the gene matches: 4. CDR3 length: 15 amino acids. TCRdb keeps only in-frame clones here, not all; method: immunoSEQ multiplex PCR. This sample yields about 56,000 clones, of which 65% to 85% are seen a single time; approximately 3.3% belongs to the top ten. The sequencing used CD4+ or CD8+ T cells sorted from blood, collected in a trial of the OX40 agonist ivuxolimab. The sequence derives from an adult with an advanced solid tumor such as melanoma, head and neck, liver or kidney cancer. The genes are TRBV5-1 and TRBJ1-6, with 10 positions matching TRBD1. The CDR3 spells CASSLDRGSNSPLHF. The DNA of the CDR3 is TGCGCCAGCAGCCTGGACAGGGGGTCTAATTCACCCCTCCACTTT. The variable domain in full, completed from reference TRBV5-1 and TRBJ1-6, reads KAGVTQTPRYLIKTRGQQVTLSCSPISGHRSVSWYQQTPGQGLQFLFEYFSETQRNKGNFPGRFSGRQFSNSRSEMNVSTLELGDSALYLCASSLDRGSNSPLHFGNGTRLTVT.